The TCR beta chain under discussion was sequenced for a study of T cell responses to AZD1222 COVID-19 vaccine. Study observations and caveats: In a largely white British group with more females than males, clonal diversity was possibly underestimated. Only a handful of AZD1222 recipients, roughly 6 in all, had baseline seropositivity. Spike-specific TCR breadth and depth were elevated following two AZD1222 doses.

With regard to this clone: Its antigen is not known.

Profiling relied on immunoSEQ multiplex PCR, and the TCRdb table lists in-frame clones only, not all of them. The table includes fewer than 70,000 clones, 80% detected once. The CDR3 totals 17 residues. Looked up from germline, CDR1 is SNHLY and CDR2 is FYNNEI. With 6 bases clipped from V and 1 base from J, the junction kept 10 bases outside the gene matches. The clonotype was recovered from an adult who received the AZD1222 COVID-19 vaccine. The V call is TRBV2, the J call TRBJ2-2, with 8 bases matching TRBD1. The sequencing here drew on peripheral blood, taken 28 days after the second AZD1222 dose. The DNA for the CDR3 is TGTGCCAGCAGACCCAAAAACAGGGGGAAGAACACCGGGGAGCTGTTTTTT. Translated: CASRPKNRGKNTGELFF. Variable domain in full (rest from reference TRBV2 and TRBJ2-2): EPEVTQTPSHQVTQMGQEVILRCVPISNHLYFYWYRQILGQKVEFLVSFYNNEISEKSEIFDDQFSVERPDGSNFTLKIRSTKLEDSAMYFCASRPKNRGKNTGELFFGEGSRLTVL.